This is a list of T cell receptor beta chains from one sample in a study of cytomegalovirus exposure and HLA in healthy donors. Data came from immunoSEQ multiplex PCR; TCRdb stores just in-frame clones and leaves some out. The sample carries roughly 99,000 clones, over 65% recorded once. Sequenced: PBMCs. These TCRs come from a male donor in good health and CMV-seronegative. The CDR3 runs from the conserved cysteine through the conserved F or W. The D gene is left open where the match is weak. Some rows have no size entry. The others give once, few or many, or a class for an expanded clone.

.,TRBJ1-3,TRBV7-2,.,CASSLAGRTNSGNTIYF,TGTGCCAGCAGCTTAGCGGGCCGAACAAACTCTGGAAACACCATATATTTT
.,TRBJ1-3,TRBV6-1,TRBD1,CASSVVDRGPGNTIYF,TGTGCCAGCAGTGTGGTCGACAGGGGGCCTGGAAACACCATATATTTT
once,TRBJ2-3,TRBV7-2,.,CASSLLGRGRTDTQYF,TGTGCCAGCAGCTTACTCGGGAGAGGTCGCACAGATACGCAGTATTTT
.,TRBJ2-7,TRBV28,TRBD1,CASSLVGTGSYEQYF,TGTGCCAGCAGTTTAGTTGGGACAGGGTCTTACGAGCAGTACTTC
.,TRBJ1-4,TRBV28,.,CASSRGRRAGEKLFF,TGTGCCAGCAGCCGCGGGCGCAGGGCGGGGGAAAAACTGTTTTTT
.,TRBJ1-2,TRBV20-1,.,CSARGGDGYTF,TGCAGTGCTAGAGGGGGGGATGGCTACACCTTC
once,TRBJ2-1,TRBV6-1,.,CASSAEGLSYNEQFF,TGTGCCAGCAGTGCGGAGGGCCTCTCCTACAATGAGCAGTTCTTC
.,TRBJ2-1,TRBV10-3,TRBD1,CAISERARGRSDNEQFF,TGTGCCATCAGTGAGAGGGCCAGGGGGCGCTCGGACAATGAGCAGTTCTTC
.,TRBJ2-1,TRBV29-1,TRBD1,CSVKETGSYNEQFF,TGCAGCGTCAAAGAGACAGGGTCCTACAATGAGCAGTTCTTC
.,TRBJ1-2,TRBV21-1,.,CASSNPGHLYGYTF,TGTGCCAGCAGCAACCCGGGACACCTCTATGGCTACACCTTC
.,TRBJ2-1,TRBV2,TRBD2,CASSEGLAAHNEQFF,TGTGCCAGCAGTGAGGGACTAGCGGCTCACAATGAGCAGTTCTTC
.,TRBJ2-7,TRBV27,.,CASSSTGFSYEQYF,TGTGCCAGCAGTTCCACAGGGTTCTCCTACGAGCAGTACTTC
.,TRBJ2-3,TRBV5-1,TRBD1,CASSLVQGEDTQYF,TGCGCCAGCAGCTTGGTACAGGGGGAAGACACGCAGTATTTT
few,TRBJ1-2,TRBV4-1,.,CASSQEAGPAYGYTF,TGCGCCAGCAGCCAAGAGGCAGGGCCGGCCTATGGCTACACCTTC
.,TRBJ1-5,TRBV28,TRBD1,CASSFDPTGNQPQHF,TGTGCCAGCAGTTTCGATCCGACAGGGAATCAGCCCCAGCATTTT
few,TRBJ2-6,TRBV6-1,.,CAECEAGANVLTF,TGTGCCGAATGTGAGGCTGGGGCCAACGTCCTGACTTTC
.,TRBJ2-5,TRBV2,TRBD2,CASSGLAGETQYF,TGTGCCAGCAGTGGACTAGCTGGAGAGACCCAGTACTTC
.,TRBJ2-7,TRBV6-1,.,CASSENTAFYEQYF,TGTGCCAGCAGTGAAAACACAGCCTTCTACGAGCAGTACTTC
.,TRBJ2-2,TRBV4-3,TRBD1,CASSPTQGDLNTGELFF,TGCGCCAGCAGCCCGACACAGGGGGACCTGAACACCGGGGAGCTGTTTTTT
few,TRBJ1-3,TRBV6-5,.,CASSYSRPSSGNTIYF,TGTGCCAGCAGTTACTCCCGACCTAGCTCTGGAAACACCATATATTTT
.,TRBJ1-2,TRBV25-1,.,CASSGAWSDYGYTF,TGTGCCAGCAGTGGTGCGTGGTCGGACTATGGCTACACCTTC
.,TRBJ1-2,TRBV18,.,CASSGGARGYTF,TGTGCCAGCTCAGGGGGGGCGCGGGGCTACACCTTC
.,TRBJ1-4,TRBV30,TRBD1,CAWRQGSNEKLFF,TGTGCCTGGCGACAGGGGTCTAATGAAAAACTGTTTTTT
few,TRBJ2-7,TRBV30,.,CAWARDFQQYF,TGTGCCTGGGCTAGGGACTTCCAGCAGTACTTC
once,TRBJ1-2,TRBV25-1,.,CASSLQGNGYTF,TGTGCCAGCAGCCTACAGGGAAATGGCTACACCTTC
.,TRBJ2-7,TRBV5-6,TRBD2,CASSSTGTSDSYEQYF,TGTGCCAGCAGCTCCACCGGGACTAGCGACTCCTACGAGCAGTACTTC
.,TRBJ2-5,TRBV7-7,.,CASSLGSRETQYF,TGTGCCAGCAGCTTGGGCTCCAGAGAGACCCAGTACTTC
.,TRBJ1-2,TRBV5-8,TRBD1,CASSHPWTGQGGYGYTF,TGTGCCAGCAGCCACCCCTGGACAGGGCAAGGGGGCTATGGCTACACCTTC
.,TRBJ1-3,TRBV28,.,CASSLFGGESGNTIYF,TGTGCCAGCAGTTTATTCGGGGGAGAAAGCGGAAACACCATATATTTT
.,TRBJ2-5,TRBV7-9,TRBD1,CASSPLSPTNRQGRETQYF,TGTGCCAGCAGCCCACTTAGCCCCACGAACAGACAGGGCCGAGAGACCCAGTACTTC
.,TRBJ2-1,TRBV10-2,TRBD2,CASNGLDSQGEQFF,TGCGCCAGCAACGGACTAGATTCCCAGGGTGAGCAGTTCTTC
.,TRBJ1-1,TRBV7-3,.,CASSLTDGTDEAFF,TGTGCCAGCAGCTTAACGGATGGAACAGATGAAGCTTTCTTT
once,TRBJ1-1,TRBV4-2,TRBD1,CASSQFDRGLWNTEAFF,TGTGCCAGCAGCCAATTCGACAGGGGGCTCTGGAACACTGAAGCTTTCTTT
.,TRBJ2-7,TRBV11-2,TRBD2,CASSISGSVSEQYF,TGTGCCAGCAGCATTAGCGGGAGTGTCAGCGAGCAGTACTTC
.,TRBJ2-7,TRBV28,TRBD1,CASSPDPLPRDSEYF,TGTGCCAGCAGCCCAGATCCGCTCCCCAGGGACAGCGAGTACTTC
.,TRBJ2-7,TRBV28,.,CASSPNQGISYEQYF,TGTGCCAGCAGTCCGAACCAGGGTATCTCCTACGAGCAGTACTTC
.,TRBJ1-5,TRBV5-5,TRBD1,CASSGSGTGVQPQHF,TGTGCCAGCAGCGGGTCCGGGACAGGGGTTCAGCCCCAGCATTTT
.,TRBJ1-1,TRBV29-1,.,CSVGNRHRTEAFF,TGCAGCGTTGGTAATCGACATCGTACTGAAGCTTTCTTT
few,TRBJ1-3,TRBV4-2,TRBD1,CASSPDYPGQGARGNTIYF,TGTGCCAGCAGCCCCGATTACCCCGGACAGGGGGCGAGAGGAAACACCATATATTTT
.,TRBJ1-5,TRBV27,.,CASSIIGEGVQPQHF,TGTGCCAGCAGTATCATTGGGGAGGGCGTCCAGCCCCAGCATTTT
.,TRBJ2-7,TRBV4-3,.,CASSPQRSGSSYEQYF,TGCGCCAGCAGCCCCCAGAGGAGCGGTAGCTCCTACGAGCAGTACTTC
.,TRBJ2-7,TRBV28,.,CASSLLGTDPYEQYF,TGTGCCAGCAGCCTCCTTGGAACAGACCCCTACGAGCAGTACTTC
once,TRBJ2-7,TRBV5-1,TRBD2,CASSPWTSGRSRGSYEQYF,TGCGCCAGCAGCCCCTGGACTAGCGGGAGATCTCGAGGGTCCTACGAGCAGTACTTC
.,TRBJ2-7,TRBV9,TRBD2,CASSVDGLVGEQYF,TGTGCCAGCAGCGTAGACGGACTAGTGGGTGAGCAGTACTTC